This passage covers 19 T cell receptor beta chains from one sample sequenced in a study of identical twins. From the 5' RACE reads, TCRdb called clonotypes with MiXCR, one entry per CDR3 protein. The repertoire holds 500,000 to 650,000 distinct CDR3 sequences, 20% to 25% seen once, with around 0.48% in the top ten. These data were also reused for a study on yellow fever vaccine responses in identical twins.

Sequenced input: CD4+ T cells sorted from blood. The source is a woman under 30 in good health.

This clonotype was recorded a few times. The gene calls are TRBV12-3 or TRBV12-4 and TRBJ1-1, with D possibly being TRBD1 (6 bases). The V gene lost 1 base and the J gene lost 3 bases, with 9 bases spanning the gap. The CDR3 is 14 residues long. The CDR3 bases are TGTGCCAGCAGTTTAGGGACAGACCACACTGAAGCTTTCTTT. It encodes CASSLGTDHTEAFF.

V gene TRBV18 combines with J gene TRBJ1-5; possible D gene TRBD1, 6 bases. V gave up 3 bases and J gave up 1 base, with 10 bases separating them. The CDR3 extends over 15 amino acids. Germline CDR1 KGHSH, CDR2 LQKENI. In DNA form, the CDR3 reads TGTGCCAGCTCACCCGGACAGCCAAGCAATCAGCCCCAGCATTTT. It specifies CASSPGQPSNQPQHF.

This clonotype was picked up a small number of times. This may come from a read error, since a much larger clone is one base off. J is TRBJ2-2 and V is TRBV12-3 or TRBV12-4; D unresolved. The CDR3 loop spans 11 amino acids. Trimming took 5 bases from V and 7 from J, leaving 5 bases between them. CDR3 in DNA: TGTGCCAGCAGTAGGAACGGGGAGCTGTTTTTT. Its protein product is CASSRNGELFF.

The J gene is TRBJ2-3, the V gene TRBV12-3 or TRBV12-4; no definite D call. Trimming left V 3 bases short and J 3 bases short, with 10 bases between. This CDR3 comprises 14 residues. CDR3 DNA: TGTGCCAGCAGTTTCGGTCAAAGGACAGATACGCAGTATTTT. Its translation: CASSFGQRTDTQYF.

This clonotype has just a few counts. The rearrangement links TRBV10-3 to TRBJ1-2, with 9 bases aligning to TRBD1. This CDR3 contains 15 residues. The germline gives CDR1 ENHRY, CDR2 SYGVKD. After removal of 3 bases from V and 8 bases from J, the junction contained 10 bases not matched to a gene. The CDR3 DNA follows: TGTGCCATCAGTGATGGGACAGGGTCTCTCTCCGGCTACACCTTC. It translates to CAISDGTGSLSGYTF.

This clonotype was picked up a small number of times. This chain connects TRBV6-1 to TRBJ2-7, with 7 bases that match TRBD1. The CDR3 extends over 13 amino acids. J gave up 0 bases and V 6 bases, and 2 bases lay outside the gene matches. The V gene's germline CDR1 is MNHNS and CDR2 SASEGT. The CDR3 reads CASRRTGSYEQYV. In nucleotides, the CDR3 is TGTGCCAGCAGGAGGACAGGCTCCTACGAGCAGTACGTC.

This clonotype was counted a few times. This CDR3 reads CSARSGGITGELFF. The CDR3 DNA reads as TGCAGTGCGCGCTCAGGGGGAATCACCGGGGAGCTGTTTTTT. The rearrangement joins TRBV20-1 to TRBJ2-2; 7 nucleotides align to TRBD1. Germline lookup yields CDR1 DFQATT and CDR2 SNEGSKA (reference sequence). Losses at the gene ends were 6 bases for V and 4 bases for J; bases not matched to a gene: 8. The CDR3 length is 14 residues.

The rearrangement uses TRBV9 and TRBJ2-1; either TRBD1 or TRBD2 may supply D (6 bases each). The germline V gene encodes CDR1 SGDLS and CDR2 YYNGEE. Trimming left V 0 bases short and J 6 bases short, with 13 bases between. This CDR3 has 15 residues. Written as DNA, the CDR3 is TGTGCCAGCAGCGTAGTTGGGGGGCTTGGCAATGAGCAGTTCTTC. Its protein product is CASSVVGGLGNEQFF. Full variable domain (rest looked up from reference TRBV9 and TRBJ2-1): DSGVTQTPKHLITATGQRVTLRCSPRSGDLSVYWYQQSLDQGLQFLIQYYNGEERAKGNILERFSAQQFPDLHSELNLSSLELGDSALYFCASSVVGGLGNEQFFGPGTRLTVL.

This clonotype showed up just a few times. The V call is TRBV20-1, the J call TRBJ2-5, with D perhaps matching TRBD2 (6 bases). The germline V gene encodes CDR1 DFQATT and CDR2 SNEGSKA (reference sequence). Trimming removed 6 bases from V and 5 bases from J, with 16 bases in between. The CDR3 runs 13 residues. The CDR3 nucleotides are TGCAGTGCAGGGAGAAATCGGGAGGAGACCCAGTACTTC. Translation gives CSAGRNREETQYF.

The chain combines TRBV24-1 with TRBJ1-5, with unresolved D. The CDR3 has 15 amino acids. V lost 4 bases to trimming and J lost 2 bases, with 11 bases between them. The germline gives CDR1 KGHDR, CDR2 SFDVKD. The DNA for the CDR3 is TGTGCCACCAGTGAAGGTATCATCGGCAATCAGCCCCAGCATTTT. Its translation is CATSEGIIGNQPQHF.

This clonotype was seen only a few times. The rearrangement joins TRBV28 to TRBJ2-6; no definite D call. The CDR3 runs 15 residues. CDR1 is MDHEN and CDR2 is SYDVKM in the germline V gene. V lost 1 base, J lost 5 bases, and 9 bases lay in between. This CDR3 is CASSLSPVRANVLTF. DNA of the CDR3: TGTGCCAGCAGTTTATCCCCCGTCCGGGCCAACGTCCTGACTTTC.

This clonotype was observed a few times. CDR3 protein: CASSQGGGIAKNIQYF. The CDR3 DNA follows: TGTGCCAGCAGCCAAGGTGGTGGGATAGCCAAAAACATTCAGTACTTC. This rearrangement joins TRBV3-1 to TRBJ2-4; unclear D gene. The CDR3 has 16 amino acids. Per the germline V gene, CDR1 is LGHDT and CDR2 is YNNKEL (reference sequence). The V end lost 1 base, the J end lost 0 bases, and 10 bases lay between the germline ends.

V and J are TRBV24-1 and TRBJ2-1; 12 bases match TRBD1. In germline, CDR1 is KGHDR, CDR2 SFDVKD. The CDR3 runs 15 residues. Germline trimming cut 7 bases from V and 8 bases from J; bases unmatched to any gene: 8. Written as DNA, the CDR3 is TGTGCCACCAGCGTCGGGACAGGGGGCTTGGATGAGCAGTTCTTC. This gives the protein CATSVGTGGLDEQFF.

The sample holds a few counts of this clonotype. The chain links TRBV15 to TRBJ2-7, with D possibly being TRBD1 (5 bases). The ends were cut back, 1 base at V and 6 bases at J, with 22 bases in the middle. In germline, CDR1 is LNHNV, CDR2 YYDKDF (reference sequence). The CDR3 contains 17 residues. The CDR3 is CATSRAKIQGHVIEQYF. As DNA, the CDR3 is TGTGCCACCAGCAGAGCTAAAATCCAGGGTCATGTAATCGAGCAGTACTTC.

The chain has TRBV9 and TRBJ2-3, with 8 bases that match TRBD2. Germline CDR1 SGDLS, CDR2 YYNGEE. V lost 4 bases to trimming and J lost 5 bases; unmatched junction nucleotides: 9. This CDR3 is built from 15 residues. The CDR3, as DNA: TGTGCCAGCAGCACGAGCGGGAGAGGAGGAGATACGCAGTATTTT. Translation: CASSTSGRGGDTQYF.

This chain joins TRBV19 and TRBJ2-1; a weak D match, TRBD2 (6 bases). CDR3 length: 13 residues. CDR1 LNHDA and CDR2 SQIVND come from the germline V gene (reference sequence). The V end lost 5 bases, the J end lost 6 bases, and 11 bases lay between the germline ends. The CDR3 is CASSDLGGNEQFF. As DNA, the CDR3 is TGTGCCAGTAGTGATTTGGGGGGCAATGAGCAGTTCTTC.

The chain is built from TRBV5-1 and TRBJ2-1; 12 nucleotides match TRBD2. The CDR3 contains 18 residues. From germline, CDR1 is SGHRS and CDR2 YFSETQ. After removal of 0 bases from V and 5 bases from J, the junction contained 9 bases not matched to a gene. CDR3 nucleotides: TGCGCCAGCAGCTTGGAGGTGCCCCGACTAGCGGGGGACAATGAGCAGTTCTTC. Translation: CASSLEVPRLAGDNEQFF.

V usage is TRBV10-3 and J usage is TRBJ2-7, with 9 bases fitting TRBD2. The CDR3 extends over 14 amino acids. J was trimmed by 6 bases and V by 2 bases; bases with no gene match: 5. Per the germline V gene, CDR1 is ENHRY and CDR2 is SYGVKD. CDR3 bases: TGTGCCATCAGTGAGCGGCTAGCGGGAAGCGAGCAGTACGTC. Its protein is CAISERLAGSEQYV.

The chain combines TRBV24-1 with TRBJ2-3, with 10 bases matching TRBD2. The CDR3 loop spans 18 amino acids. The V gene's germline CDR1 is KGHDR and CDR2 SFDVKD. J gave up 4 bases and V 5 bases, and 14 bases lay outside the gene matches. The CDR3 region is CATSGWTSGSTPPDTQYF. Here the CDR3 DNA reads TGTGCCACCAGTGGTTGGACTAGCGGATCAACCCCCCCAGATACGCAGTATTTT.